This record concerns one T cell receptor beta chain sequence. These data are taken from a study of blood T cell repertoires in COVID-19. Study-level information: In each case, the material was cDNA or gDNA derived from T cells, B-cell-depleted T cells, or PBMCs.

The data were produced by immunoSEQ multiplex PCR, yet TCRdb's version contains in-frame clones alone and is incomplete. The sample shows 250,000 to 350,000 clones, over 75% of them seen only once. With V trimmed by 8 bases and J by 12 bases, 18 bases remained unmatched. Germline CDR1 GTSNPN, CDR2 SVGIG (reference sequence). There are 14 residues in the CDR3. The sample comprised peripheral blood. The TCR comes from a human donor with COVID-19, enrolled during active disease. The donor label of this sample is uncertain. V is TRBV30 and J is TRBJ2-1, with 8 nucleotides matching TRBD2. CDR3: CASVAGTPQSGQFF. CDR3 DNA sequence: TGTGCCAGTGTAGCGGGGACCCCCCAATCTGGGCAGTTCTTC.